This entry lists 14 T cell receptor beta chains sequenced from one sample in a study of cytomegalovirus exposure and HLA in healthy donors. The PCR used 60 Vbeta and 13 Jbeta primers. The repertoire was sequenced with immunoSEQ multiplex PCR; TCRdb's copy has only in-frame clones and lacks some. Here the sample spans about 130,000 clones, 87% being singletons. The source material was PBMCs. The receptors were gathered from a woman in her thirties in good health and CMV-seronegative.

This clone was seen only once. V gene TRBV18 combines with J gene TRBJ1-5; 11 bases match TRBD1. The trim removed 3 bases at V and 4 bases at J, leaving 2 bases unmatched. The CDR3 length is 15 residues. Germline V gene lookup returns CDR1 KGHSH and CDR2 LQKENI. CDR3 in amino acids: CASSPGQGGNQPQHF. In nucleotides, the CDR3 is TGTGCCAGCTCACCGGGACAGGGGGGAAATCAGCCCCAGCATTTT. The variable domain in full, completed from reference TRBV18 and TRBJ1-5, reads NAGVMQNPRHLVRRRGQEARLRCSPMKGHSHVYWYRQLPEEGLKFMVYLQKENIIDESGMPKERFSAEFPKEGPSILRIQQVVRGDSAAYFCASSPGQGGNQPQHFGDGTRLSIL.

This clone was found once. This specimen includes other DNA sequences encoding the same CDR3. The V gene is TRBV7-2, the J gene TRBJ1-1, with no clear D. The germline V gene has CDR1 SGHTA and CDR2 FQGNSA. Trimming cost V 1 base and J 1 base, with 7 bases left between them. CDR3 length equals 14 residues. The CDR3 spells CASSLVPGNTEAFF. DNA for the CDR3: TGTGCCAGCAGCTTAGTGCCAGGGAACACTGAAGCTTTCTTT. Using reference TRBV7-2 and TRBJ1-1 for the parts outside the CDR3, the full variable domain is GAGVSQSPSNKVTEKGKDVELRCDPISGHTALYWYRQSLGQGLEFLIYFQGNSAPDKSGLPSDRFSAERTGGSVSTLTIQRTQQEDSAVYLCASSLVPGNTEAFFGQGTRLTVV.

The chain is built from TRBV6-5 and TRBJ1-2; no clear D gene. The germline gives CDR1 MNHEY, CDR2 SVGAGI. The CDR3 runs to 15 residues. V lost 2 bases and J lost 4, with 14 bases in between. CDR3 coding DNA: TGTGCCAGCAGTTACCTCCCAGGATCAGCCTATGGCTACACCTTC. Its translation is CASSYLPGSAYGYTF.

The rearrangement joins TRBV5-1 to TRBJ2-7; D is perhaps TRBD1 (5 bases). Deletions cut 0 bases from V and 7 bases from J, with 14 bases between. Germline lookup yields CDR1 SGHRS and CDR2 YFSETQ. The CDR3 runs to 14 residues. The CDR3 region is CASSLERQLYEQYF. CDR3 sequence (DNA): TGCGCCAGCAGCTTGGAAAGACAGCTCTATGAGCAGTACTTC.

V usage is TRBV4-3 and J usage is TRBJ1-2, with D unclear. Germline loops: CDR1 LGHNA, CDR2 YSLEER. This CDR3 comprises 15 residues. V was clipped by 0 bases and J by 5 bases, with 13 bases between them. CDR3 residues: CASSQDSPGIYGYTF. In DNA form, the CDR3 reads TGCGCCAGCAGCCAAGATTCGCCGGGAATATATGGCTACACCTTC.

The chain couples TRBV4-2 to TRBJ2-7; a weak D match, TRBD2 (6 bases). The CDR3 spans 15 residues. Trimming removed 0 bases from V and 2 bases from J, with 11 bases in between. CDR1 and CDR2 (germline): LGHNA, YNFKEQ. The DNA for the CDR3 is TGTGCCAGCAGCCAAGAGCGGGATGCCCCCTACGAGCAGTACTTC. Its protein is CASSQERDAPYEQYF.

This clone was observed once. CDR3 nucleotide sequence: TGTGCCAGCAGCTTTGGGACAGGGTCACACGAGCAGTACTTC. This translates into CASSFGTGSHEQYF. J is TRBJ2-7 and V is TRBV5-4, with 9 bases lining up with TRBD1. CDR1 and CDR2 (germline): SGHNT, YYREEE (reference sequence). V dropped 2 bases and J dropped 5; count of bases not matched to a gene: 5. This CDR3 is built from 14 residues.

This clone has just one count. The chain is built from TRBV30 and TRBJ1-5, with D tentatively TRBD1 (6 bases). V dropped 2 bases and J dropped 4 bases, with 9 bases sitting between them. The CDR3 is made up of 13 amino acids. Germline values: CDR1 GTSNPN, CDR2 SVGIG (reference sequence). The CDR3 nucleotides are TGTGCCTGGAGTACGACAGGTAATCAGCCCCAGCATTTT. This codes for CAWSTTGNQPQHF.

The chain employs TRBV5-6 and TRBJ2-5, with 9 bases matching TRBD2. From germline, CDR1 is SGHDT and CDR2 YYEEEE. With 1 base clipped from V and 1 base from J, the junction kept 8 bases outside the gene matches. This CDR3 has 17 amino acids. CDR3 region: CASSLFRGSGGQETQYF. In DNA, the CDR3 is TGTGCCAGCAGCTTGTTTAGGGGTAGCGGGGGCCAAGAGACCCAGTACTTC.

This sequence joins TRBV28 and TRBJ1-5, with D perhaps matching TRBD1 (5 bases). Germline values: CDR1 MDHEN, CDR2 SYDVKM. The V and J ends lost 2 bases and 6 bases respectively, with 14 bases between them. This CDR3 contains 15 residues. In DNA form, the CDR3 reads TGTGCCAGCAGTTTAAGCTCAGGGTGGGTTCAGCCCCAGCATTTT. Protein product: CASSLSSGWVQPQHF.

The V gene is TRBV5-1, the J gene TRBJ1-1; perhaps TRBD1 as D (5 bases). The V end was cut by 5 bases, the J end by 8 bases, with 13 bases between. The CDR3 has 12 amino acids. CDR1 and CDR2 from the germline V gene are SGHRS and YFSETQ. The CDR3 coding sequence is TGCGCCAGCAGTTCTGAGACAGCCGAAGCTTTCTTT. Protein product: CASSSETAEAFF. The full variable domain, rest sourced from reference TRBV5-1 and TRBJ1-1, is KAGVTQTPRYLIKTRGQQVTLSCSPISGHRSVSWYQQTPGQGLQFLFEYFSETQRNKGNFPGRFSGRQFSNSRSEMNVSTLELGDSALYLCASSSETAEAFFGQGTRLTVV.

The V and J genes are TRBV30 and TRBJ1-2, with 8 positions matching TRBD1. The V segment lost 4 bases and the J segment 6 bases; nucleotides outside the gene matches: 7. The CDR3 is 13 amino acids. The germline V gene has CDR1 GTSNPN and CDR2 SVGIG (reference sequence). The chain's CDR3 is CAWNARTGNGYTF. Written as DNA, the CDR3 is TGTGCCTGGAATGCCAGGACAGGGAATGGCTACACCTTC.

The rearrangement uses TRBV27 and TRBJ2-7, with 7 positions matching TRBD1. The trim removed 6 bases at V and 3 bases at J, leaving 5 bases unmatched. This CDR3 is 13 amino acids long. Germline values: CDR1 MNHEY, CDR2 SMNVEV (reference sequence). CDR3 bases: TGTGCCAGCAGCCGGGACAGCCTCTACGAGCAGTACTTC. It yields the protein CASSRDSLYEQYF.

The chain has TRBV19 and TRBJ1-2, with 10 positions matching TRBD1. This CDR3 is built from 15 residues. Germline assignment: CDR1 LNHDA and CDR2 SQIVND (reference sequence). V was pared by 4 bases and J by 5 bases, with 7 bases of the junction left unmatched. CDR3 in DNA: TGTGCCAGTAGTACCTGGGGGACAGGGGTTTATGGCTACACCTTC. Its translation is CASSTWGTGVYGYTF.